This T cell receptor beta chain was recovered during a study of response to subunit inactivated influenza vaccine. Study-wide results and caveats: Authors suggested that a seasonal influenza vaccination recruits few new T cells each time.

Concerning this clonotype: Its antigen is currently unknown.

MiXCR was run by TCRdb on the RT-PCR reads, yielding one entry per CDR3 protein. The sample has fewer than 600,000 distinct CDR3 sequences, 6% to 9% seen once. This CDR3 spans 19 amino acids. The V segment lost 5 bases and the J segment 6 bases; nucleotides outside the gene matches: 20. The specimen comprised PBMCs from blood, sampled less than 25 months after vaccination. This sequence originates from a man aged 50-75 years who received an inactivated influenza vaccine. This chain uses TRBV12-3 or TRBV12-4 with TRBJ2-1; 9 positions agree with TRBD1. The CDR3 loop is CASSLQVFGMGQGFNEQFF. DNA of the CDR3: TGTGCCAGCAGTCTCCAGGTTTTTGGTATGGGACAGGGTTTCAATGAGCAGTTCTTC.